This TCR beta chain was profiled in a study of blood T cell repertoires in COVID-19. The CDR3 is made up of 14 amino acids. CDR1 KGHSH and CDR2 LQKENI come from the germline V gene. V gave up 6 bases and J gave up 3 bases; unmatched junction bases: 7. This table comes from immunoSEQ multiplex PCR, and its TCRdb copy is limited to in-frame clones, with some not included. The sample records around 100,000 clones, less than 80% being singletons. The origin of this receptor is a man aged 65-85 years with active or convalescent COVID-19. The chain combines TRBV18 with TRBJ2-7; 8 positions agree with TRBD2. The sample consisted of peripheral blood. CDR3 DNA sequence: TGTGCCAGCTCCGGGGGGGCGTTTAACTACGAGCAGTACTTC. The encoded protein is CASSGGAFNYEQYF.